Described below is a single TCR beta chain sequence and its context. Its specificity is not known. The table came from immunoSEQ multiplex PCR; TCRdb's copy has only in-frame clones and leaves some out. The repertoire holds about 45,000 clones, with approximately 80% as singletons. This sample was taken from a study of memory B cells and T cells in multiple sclerosis. Stimulus-free culture yielded autoproliferating CFSE-dim and non-proliferating CFSE-high T cells, each sequenced separately. Pooled replicate wells came from about 50 million CFSE-labeled PBMCs cultured around seven days without stimulus. The sequence came from a human donor with multiple sclerosis. The specimen was PBMCs from blood kept in culture.

The CDR3 coding sequence is TGTGCCAGCAGCTTAATGGGGGCTTCCACAGATACGCAGTATTTT. Residues: CASSLMGASTDTQYF. The rearrangement joins TRBV11-2 to TRBJ2-3, with D tentatively TRBD1 (6 bases). The CDR3 covers 15 residues. CDR1 is SGHAT, CDR2 FQNNGV, per germline. With 2 bases removed from V and 2 bases from J, the gap between germline ends came to 11 bases.